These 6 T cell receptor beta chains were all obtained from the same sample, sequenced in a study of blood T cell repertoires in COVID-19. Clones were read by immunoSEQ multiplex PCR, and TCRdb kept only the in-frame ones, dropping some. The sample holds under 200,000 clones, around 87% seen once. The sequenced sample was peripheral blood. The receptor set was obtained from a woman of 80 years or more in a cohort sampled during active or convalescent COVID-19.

CDR3 nucleotides: TGTGCCAGCAGCGTCGGGACACTCCAAGAGACCCAGTACTTC. Its protein is CASSVGTLQETQYF. V usage is TRBV9 and J usage is TRBJ2-5, with a tentative D call TRBD1 (6 bases). Germline V gene lookup returns CDR1 SGDLS and CDR2 YYNGEE. V lost 2 bases to trimming and J lost 1 base, with 9 bases between them. The CDR3 is 14 residues long.

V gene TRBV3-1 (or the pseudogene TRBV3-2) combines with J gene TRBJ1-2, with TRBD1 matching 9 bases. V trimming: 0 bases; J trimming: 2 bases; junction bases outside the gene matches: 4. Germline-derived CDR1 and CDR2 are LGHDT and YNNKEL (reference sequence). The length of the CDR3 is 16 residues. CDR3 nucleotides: TGTGCCAGCAGCCAAGAGTTCGACAGGGGGAACTATGGCTACACCTTC. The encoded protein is CASSQEFDRGNYGYTF.

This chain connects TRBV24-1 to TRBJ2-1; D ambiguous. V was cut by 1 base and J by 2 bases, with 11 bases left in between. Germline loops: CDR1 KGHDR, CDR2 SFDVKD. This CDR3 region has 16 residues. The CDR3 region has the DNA TGTGCCACCAGTGATTTCGGCAGACACACCTACAATGAGCAGTTCTTC. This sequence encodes CATSDFGRHTYNEQFF.

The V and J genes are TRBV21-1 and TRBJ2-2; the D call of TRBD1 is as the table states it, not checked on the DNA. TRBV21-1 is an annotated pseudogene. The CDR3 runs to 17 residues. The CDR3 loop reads CASSKAKSQGNTGELFF. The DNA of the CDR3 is TGTGCCAGCAGCAAAGCGAAGAGTCAGGGGAACACCGGGGAGCTGTTTTTT.

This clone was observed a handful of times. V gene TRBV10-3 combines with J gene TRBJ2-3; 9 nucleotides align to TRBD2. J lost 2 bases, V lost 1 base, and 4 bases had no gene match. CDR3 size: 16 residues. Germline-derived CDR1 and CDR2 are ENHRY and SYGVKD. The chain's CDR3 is CAISEFIAGVTDTQYF. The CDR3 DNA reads TGTGCCATCAGTGAGTTTATAGCGGGGGTCACAGATACGCAGTATTTT.

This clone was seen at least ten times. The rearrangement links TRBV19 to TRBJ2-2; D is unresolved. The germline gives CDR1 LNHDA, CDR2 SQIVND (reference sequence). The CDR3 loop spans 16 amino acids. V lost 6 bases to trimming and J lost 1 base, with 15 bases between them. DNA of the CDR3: TGTGCCAGTAGCTCTCTTCCAGGCCAGAACACCGGGGAGCTGTTTTTT. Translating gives CASSSLPGQNTGELFF.